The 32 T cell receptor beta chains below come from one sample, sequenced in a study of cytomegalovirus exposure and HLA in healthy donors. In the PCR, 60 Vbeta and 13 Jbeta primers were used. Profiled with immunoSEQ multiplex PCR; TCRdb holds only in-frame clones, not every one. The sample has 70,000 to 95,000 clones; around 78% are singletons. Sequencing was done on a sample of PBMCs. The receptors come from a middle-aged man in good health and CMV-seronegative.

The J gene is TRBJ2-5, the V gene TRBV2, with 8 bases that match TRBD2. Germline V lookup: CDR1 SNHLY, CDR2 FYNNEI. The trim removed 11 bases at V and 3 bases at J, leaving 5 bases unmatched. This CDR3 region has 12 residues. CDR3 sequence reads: CAGGLVEETQYF. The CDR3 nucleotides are TGTGCCGGGGGACTAGTGGAAGAGACCCAGTACTTC.

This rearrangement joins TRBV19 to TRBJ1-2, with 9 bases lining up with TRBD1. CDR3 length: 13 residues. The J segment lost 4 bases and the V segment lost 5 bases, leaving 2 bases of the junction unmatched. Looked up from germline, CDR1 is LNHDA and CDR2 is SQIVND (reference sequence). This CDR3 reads CASSVTGGYGYTF. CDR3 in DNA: TGTGCCAGTAGTGTGACAGGGGGCTATGGCTACACCTTC.

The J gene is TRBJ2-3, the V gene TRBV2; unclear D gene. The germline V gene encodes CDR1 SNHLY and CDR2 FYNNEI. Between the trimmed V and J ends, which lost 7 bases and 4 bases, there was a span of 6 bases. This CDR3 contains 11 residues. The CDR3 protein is CASILSDTQYF. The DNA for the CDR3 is TGTGCCAGCATCTTGTCAGATACGCAGTATTTT.

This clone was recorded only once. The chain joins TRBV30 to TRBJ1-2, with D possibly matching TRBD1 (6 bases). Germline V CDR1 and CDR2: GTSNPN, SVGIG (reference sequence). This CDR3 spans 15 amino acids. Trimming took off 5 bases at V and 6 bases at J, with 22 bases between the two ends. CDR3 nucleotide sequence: TGTGCCTGGGCGGGCTCCGCAGGGGCCTTGAATGGCTACACCTTC. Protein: CAWAGSAGALNGYTF.

CDR3 DNA: TGTGCCAGCAGCCAGGTTGGGGAGACCCAGTACTTC. Translated: CASSQVGETQYF. V usage is TRBV7-6 and J usage is TRBJ2-5; no clear D. This CDR3 has 12 residues. V lost 5 bases and J lost 5, with 9 bases in between. The germline CDR1 and CDR2 sequences are SGHVS and FNYEAQ.

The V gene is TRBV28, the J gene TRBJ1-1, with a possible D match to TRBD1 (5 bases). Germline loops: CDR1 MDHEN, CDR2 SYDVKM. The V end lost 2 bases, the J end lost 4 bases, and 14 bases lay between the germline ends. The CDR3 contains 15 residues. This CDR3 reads CASSLTSTTVTEAFF. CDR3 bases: TGTGCCAGCAGTTTAACAAGTACGACAGTCACTGAAGCTTTCTTT.

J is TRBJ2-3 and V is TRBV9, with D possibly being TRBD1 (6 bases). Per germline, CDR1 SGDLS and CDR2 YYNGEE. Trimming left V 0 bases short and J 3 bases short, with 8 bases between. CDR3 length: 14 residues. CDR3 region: CASSVAGQTDTQYF. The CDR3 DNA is TGTGCCAGCAGCGTAGCAGGACAGACAGATACGCAGTATTTT.

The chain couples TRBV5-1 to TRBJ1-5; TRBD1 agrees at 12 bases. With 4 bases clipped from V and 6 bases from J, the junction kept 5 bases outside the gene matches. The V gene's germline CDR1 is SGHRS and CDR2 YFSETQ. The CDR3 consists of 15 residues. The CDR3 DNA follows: TGCGCCAGCAGCGACGGGACAGGGGGCACTCAGCCCCAGCATTTT. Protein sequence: CASSDGTGGTQPQHF.

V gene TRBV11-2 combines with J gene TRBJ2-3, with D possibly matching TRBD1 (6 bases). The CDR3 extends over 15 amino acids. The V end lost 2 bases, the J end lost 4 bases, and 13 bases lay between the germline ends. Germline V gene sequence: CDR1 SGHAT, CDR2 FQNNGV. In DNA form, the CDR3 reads TGTGCCAGCAGCTTAAGGGGGAGACTGGCAGATACGCAGTATTTT. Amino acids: CASSLRGRLADTQYF.

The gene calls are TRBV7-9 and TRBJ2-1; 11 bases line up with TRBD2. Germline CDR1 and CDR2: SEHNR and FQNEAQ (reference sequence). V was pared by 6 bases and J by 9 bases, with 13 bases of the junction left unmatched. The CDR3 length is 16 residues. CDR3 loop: CASRPTSGRQYGEQFF. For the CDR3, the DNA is TGTGCCAGCAGGCCCACTAGCGGGAGACAATATGGTGAGCAGTTCTTC.

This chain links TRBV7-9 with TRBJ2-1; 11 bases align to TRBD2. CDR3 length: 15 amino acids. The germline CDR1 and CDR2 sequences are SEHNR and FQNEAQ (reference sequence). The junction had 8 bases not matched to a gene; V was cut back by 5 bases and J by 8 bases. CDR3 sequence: CASSILAGGRDEQFF. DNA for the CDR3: TGTGCCAGCAGCATTCTAGCGGGAGGAAGGGATGAGCAGTTCTTC.

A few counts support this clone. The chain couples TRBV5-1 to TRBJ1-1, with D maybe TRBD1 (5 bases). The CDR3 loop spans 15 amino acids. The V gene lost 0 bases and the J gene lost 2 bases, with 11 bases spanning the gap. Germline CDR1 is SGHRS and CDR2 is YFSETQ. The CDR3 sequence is CASSLGGGGNTEAFF. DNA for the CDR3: TGCGCCAGCAGCTTGGGGGGGGGAGGAAACACTGAAGCTTTCTTT.

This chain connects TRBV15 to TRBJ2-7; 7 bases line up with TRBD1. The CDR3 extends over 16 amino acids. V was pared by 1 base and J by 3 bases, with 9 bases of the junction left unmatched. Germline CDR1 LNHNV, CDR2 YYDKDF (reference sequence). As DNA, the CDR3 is TGTGCCACCAGCAGAGGATTGGGGACAGTCTTCTACGAGCAGTACTTC. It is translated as CATSRGLGTVFYEQYF.

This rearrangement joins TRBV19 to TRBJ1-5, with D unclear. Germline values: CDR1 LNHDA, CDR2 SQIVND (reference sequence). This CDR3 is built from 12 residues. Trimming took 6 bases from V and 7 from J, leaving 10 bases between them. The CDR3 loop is CASRVSGQPQHF. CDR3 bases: TGTGCCAGTAGAGTCTCGGGGCAGCCCCAGCATTTT.

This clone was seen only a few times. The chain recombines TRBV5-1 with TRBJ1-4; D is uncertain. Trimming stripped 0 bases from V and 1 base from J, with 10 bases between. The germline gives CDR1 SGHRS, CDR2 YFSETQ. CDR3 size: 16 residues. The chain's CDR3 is CASSLGGSGTNEKLFF. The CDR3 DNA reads TGCGCCAGCAGCTTGGGAGGGTCTGGAACTAATGAAAAACTGTTTTTT.

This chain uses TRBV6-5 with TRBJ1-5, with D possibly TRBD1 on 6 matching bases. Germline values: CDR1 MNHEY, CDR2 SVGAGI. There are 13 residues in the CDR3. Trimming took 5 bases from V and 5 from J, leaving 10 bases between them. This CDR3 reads CASSMDRYQPQHF. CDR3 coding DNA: TGTGCCAGCAGTATGGACAGATATCAGCCCCAGCATTTT.

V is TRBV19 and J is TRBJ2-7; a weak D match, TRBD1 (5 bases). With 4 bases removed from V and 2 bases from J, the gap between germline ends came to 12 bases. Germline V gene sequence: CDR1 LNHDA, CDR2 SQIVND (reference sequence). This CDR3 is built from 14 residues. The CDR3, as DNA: TGTGCCAGTAGTACTGCTCAGGGTCCCTACGAGCAGTACTTC. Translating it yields CASSTAQGPYEQYF.

The CDR3 region has the DNA TGTGCCAGTAGCCCGGGGGTGAACACTGAAGCTTTCTTT. Amino acids: CASSPGVNTEAFF. This chain joins TRBV19 and TRBJ1-1; D is perhaps TRBD1 (5 bases). The length of the CDR3 is 13 residues. The V and J ends lost 6 bases and 0 bases respectively, with 8 bases between them. The V gene's germline CDR1 is LNHDA and CDR2 SQIVND (reference sequence).

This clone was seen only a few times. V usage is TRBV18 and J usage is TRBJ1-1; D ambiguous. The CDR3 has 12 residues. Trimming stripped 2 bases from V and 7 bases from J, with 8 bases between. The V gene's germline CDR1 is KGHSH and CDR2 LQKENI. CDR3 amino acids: CASSPGRGEAFF. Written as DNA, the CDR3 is TGTGCCAGCTCACCAGGACGGGGTGAAGCTTTCTTT.

CDR3 loop: CASSIRSGGTQYF. The CDR3, as DNA: TGTGCCAGTAGTATAAGGTCGGGTGGTACGCAGTATTTT. V gene TRBV19 combines with J gene TRBJ2-3; D not certain. V gave up 2 bases and J gave up 8 bases, with 11 bases separating them. CDR3 length: 13 residues. Germline V gives CDR1 LNHDA, CDR2 SQIVND (reference sequence).

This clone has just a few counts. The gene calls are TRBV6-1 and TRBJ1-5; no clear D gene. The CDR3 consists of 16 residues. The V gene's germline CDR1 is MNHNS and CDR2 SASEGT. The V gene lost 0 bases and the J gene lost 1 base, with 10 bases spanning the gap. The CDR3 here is CASSEALGVSNQPQHF. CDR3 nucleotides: TGTGCCAGCAGTGAAGCGCTCGGGGTCAGCAATCAGCCCCAGCATTTT.

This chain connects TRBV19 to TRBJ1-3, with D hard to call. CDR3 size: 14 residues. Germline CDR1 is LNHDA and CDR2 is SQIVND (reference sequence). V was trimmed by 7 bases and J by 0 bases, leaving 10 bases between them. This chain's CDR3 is CASIPMSSGNTIYF. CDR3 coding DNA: TGTGCCAGTATTCCGATGAGCTCTGGAAACACCATATATTTT.

CDR3 protein: CASSDSTSGSREQYF. Written as DNA, the CDR3 is TGTGCCAGCAGTGACAGTACTAGCGGGAGTCGTGAGCAGTACTTC. The chain recombines TRBV6-1 with TRBJ2-7; 11 bases fit TRBD2. V gave up 3 bases and J gave up 7 bases; unmatched junction bases: 8. This CDR3 has 15 residues. Germline V gene data show CDR1 as MNHNS and CDR2 as SASEGT.

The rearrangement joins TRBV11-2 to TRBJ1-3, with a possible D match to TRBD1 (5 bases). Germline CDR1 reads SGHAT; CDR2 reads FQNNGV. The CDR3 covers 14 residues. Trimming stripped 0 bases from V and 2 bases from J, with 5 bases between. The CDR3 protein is CASSLDRAGNTIYF. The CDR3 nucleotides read TGTGCCAGCAGCTTAGACAGGGCTGGAAACACCATATATTTT. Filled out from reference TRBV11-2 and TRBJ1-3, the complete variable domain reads EAGVAQSPRYKIIEKRQSVAFWCNPISGHATLYWYQQILGQGPKLLIQFQNNGVVDDSQLPKDRFSAERLKGVDSTLKIQPAKLEDSAVYLCASSLDRAGNTIYFGEGSWLTVV.

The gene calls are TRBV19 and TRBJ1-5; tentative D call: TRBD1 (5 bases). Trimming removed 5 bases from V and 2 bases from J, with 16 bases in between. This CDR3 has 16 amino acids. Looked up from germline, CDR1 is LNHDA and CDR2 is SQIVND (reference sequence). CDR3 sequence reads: CASSPSMGLGNQPQHF. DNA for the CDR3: TGTGCCAGTAGTCCCTCGATGGGGCTAGGCAATCAGCCCCAGCATTTT.

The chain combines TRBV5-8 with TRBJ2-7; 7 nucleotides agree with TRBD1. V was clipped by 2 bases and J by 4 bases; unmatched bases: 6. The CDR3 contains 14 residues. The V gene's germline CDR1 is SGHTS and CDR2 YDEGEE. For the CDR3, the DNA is TGTGCCAGCAGCTTACAGGGGATTGCTTACGAGCAGTACTTC. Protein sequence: CASSLQGIAYEQYF.

The CDR3 protein is CASSLAGYEGEQFF. CDR3 nucleotides: TGCGCCAGCAGCTTAGCGGGATACGAGGGTGAGCAGTTCTTC. V is TRBV5-1 and J is TRBJ2-1, with 7 bases matching TRBD2. Germline V CDR1 and CDR2: SGHRS, YFSETQ. This CDR3 contains 14 residues. J gave up 9 bases and V 2 bases, and 8 bases lay outside the gene matches.

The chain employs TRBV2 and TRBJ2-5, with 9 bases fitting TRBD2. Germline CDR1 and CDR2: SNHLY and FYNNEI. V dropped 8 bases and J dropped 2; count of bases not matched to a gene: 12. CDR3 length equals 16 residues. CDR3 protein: CASGWGASGDQETQYF. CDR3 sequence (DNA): TGTGCCAGCGGCTGGGGGGCTAGCGGGGATCAAGAGACCCAGTACTTC.

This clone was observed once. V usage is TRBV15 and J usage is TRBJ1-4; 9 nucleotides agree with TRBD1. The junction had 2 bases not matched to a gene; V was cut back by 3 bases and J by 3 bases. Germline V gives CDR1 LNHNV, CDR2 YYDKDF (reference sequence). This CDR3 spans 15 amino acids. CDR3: CATSRRQGANEKLFF. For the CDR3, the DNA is TGTGCCACCAGCAGGCGACAGGGGGCTAATGAAAAACTGTTTTTT.

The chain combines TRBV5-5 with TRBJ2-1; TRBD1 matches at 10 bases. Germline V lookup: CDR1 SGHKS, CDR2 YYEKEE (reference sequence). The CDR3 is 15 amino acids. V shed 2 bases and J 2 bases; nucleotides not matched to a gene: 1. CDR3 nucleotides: TGTGCCAGCAGCTTTGGACAGGGGGCCTACAATGAGCAGTTCTTC. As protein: CASSFGQGAYNEQFF. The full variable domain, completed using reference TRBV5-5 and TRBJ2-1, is DAGVTQSPTHLIKTRGQQVTLRCSPISGHKSVSWYQQVLGQGPQFIFQYYEKEERGRGNFPDRFSARQFPNYSSELNVNALLLGDSALYLCASSFGQGAYNEQFFGPGTRLTVL.

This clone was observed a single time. The CDR3 DNA reads as TGTGCCAGCAGTTTTGTCTTGAACACTGAAGCTTTCTTT. This sequence encodes CASSFVLNTEAFF. The chain links TRBV28 to TRBJ1-1; D gene ambiguous. Germline CDR1 MDHEN, CDR2 SYDVKM. Trimming left V 3 bases short and J 0 bases short, with 5 bases between. The CDR3 loop spans 13 amino acids.

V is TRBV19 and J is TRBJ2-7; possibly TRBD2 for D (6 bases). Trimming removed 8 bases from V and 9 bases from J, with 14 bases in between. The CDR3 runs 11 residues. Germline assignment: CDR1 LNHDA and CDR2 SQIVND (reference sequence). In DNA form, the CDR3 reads TGTGCCAGTCAGACACGGGAGCGGCAGTACTTC. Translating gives CASQTRERQYF.